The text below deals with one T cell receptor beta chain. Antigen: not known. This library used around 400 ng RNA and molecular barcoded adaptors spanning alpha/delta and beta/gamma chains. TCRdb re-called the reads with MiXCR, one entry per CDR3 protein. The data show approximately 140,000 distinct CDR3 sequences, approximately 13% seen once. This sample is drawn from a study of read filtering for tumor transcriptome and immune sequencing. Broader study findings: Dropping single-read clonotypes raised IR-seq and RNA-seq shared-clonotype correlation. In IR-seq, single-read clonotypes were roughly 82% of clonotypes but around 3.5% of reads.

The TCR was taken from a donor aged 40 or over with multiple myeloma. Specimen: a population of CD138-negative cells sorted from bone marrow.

In DNA, the CDR3 is TGCAGTGCTCCACTAGCGGGAGAGGAGACCCAGTACTTC. It translates to CSAPLAGEETQYF. This chain joins TRBV20-1 and TRBJ2-5, with 11 bases lining up with TRBD2. The germline CDR1 and CDR2 sequences are DFQATT and SNEGSKA (reference sequence). The CDR3 consists of 13 residues. With 5 bases clipped from V and 5 bases from J, the junction kept 4 bases outside the gene matches.